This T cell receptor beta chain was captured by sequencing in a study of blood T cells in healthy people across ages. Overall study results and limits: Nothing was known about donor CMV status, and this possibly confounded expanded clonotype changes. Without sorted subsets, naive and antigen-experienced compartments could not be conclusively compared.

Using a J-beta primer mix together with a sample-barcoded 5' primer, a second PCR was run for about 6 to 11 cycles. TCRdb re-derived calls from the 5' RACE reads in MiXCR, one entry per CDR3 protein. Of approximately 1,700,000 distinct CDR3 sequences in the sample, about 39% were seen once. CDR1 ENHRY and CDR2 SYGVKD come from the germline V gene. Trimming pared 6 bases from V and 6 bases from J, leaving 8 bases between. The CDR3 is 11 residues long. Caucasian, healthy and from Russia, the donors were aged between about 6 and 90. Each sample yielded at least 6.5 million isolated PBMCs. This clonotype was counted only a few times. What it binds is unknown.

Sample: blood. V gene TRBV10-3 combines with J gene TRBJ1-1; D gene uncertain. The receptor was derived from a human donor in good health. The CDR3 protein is CAIREGSEAFF. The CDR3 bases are TGTGCCATCAGAGAGGGATCTGAAGCTTTCTTT.